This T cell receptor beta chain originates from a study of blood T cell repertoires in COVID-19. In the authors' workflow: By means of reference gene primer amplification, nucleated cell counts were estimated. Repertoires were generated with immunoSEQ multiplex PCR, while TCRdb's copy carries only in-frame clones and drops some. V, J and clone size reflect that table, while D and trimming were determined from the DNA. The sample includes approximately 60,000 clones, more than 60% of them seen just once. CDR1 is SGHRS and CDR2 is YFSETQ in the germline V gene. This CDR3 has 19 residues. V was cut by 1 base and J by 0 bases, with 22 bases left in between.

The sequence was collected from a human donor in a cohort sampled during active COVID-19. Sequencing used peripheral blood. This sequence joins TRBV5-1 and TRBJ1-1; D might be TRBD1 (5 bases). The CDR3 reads CASSLLAGRRTGLNTEAFF. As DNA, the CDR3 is TGCGCCAGCAGCTTGTTGGCGGGACGCCGGACTGGTTTGAACACTGAAGCTTTCTTT.